These 10 T cell receptor beta chains originate from one sample sequenced in a study of blood T cell repertoires in COVID-19 (TCRdb year 2020). Receptor libraries were prepared by the immunoSEQ multiplex PCR assay. TCRdb's version of the immuneACCESS table is confined to in-frame rearrangements and falls short of the full clone set. An unresolved V gene accounts for under half of the shortfall where checked; the remainder is of unknown origin. The sample data list 250,000 to 300,000 clones, and approximately 77% of these were observed just once. Clones ranked in the top ten supply roughly 3% of the sample. The material sequenced was peripheral blood. All receptors come from a woman aged 18-29 years with acute or convalescent COVID-19.

The rearrangement joins TRBV9 to TRBJ1-3; the D is unclear. This CDR3 contains 13 residues. With 2 bases removed from V and 3 bases from J, the gap between germline ends came to 6 bases. From germline, CDR1 is SGDLS and CDR2 YYNGEE. The chain's CDR3 is CASSVGSGNTIYF. The CDR3 DNA is TGTGCCAGCAGCGTTGGGAGTGGAAACACCATATATTTT.

The chain joins TRBV11-2 to TRBJ2-1; D gene ambiguous. Trimming cost V 2 bases and J 5 bases, with 7 bases left between them. CDR1 and CDR2 (germline): SGHAT, FQNNGV. The CDR3 has 13 amino acids. The CDR3 DNA reads as TGTGCCAGCAGCTTATCATCAGACAATGAGCAGTTCTTC. It codes for CASSLSSDNEQFF.

The chain couples TRBV3-1 (or the pseudogene TRBV3-2) to TRBJ1-3; D not certain. Trimming pared 0 bases from V and 3 bases from J, leaving 9 bases between. Per germline, CDR1 LGHDT and CDR2 YNNKEL (reference sequence). The CDR3 contains 15 residues. The CDR3 here is CASSQDWGGGNTIYF. In nucleotides, the CDR3 is TGTGCCAGCAGCCAAGATTGGGGAGGTGGAAACACCATATATTTT.

The V and J genes are TRBV6-5 and TRBJ1-6; 9 nucleotides agree with TRBD1. The germline V gene encodes CDR1 MNHEY and CDR2 SVGAGI. The CDR3 is made up of 15 amino acids. The J segment lost 9 bases and the V segment lost 6 bases, leaving 9 bases of the junction unmatched. The CDR3 bases are TGTGCCAGCAGCTACAACCGGGACAGGGCTTCACCCCTCCACTTT. Translating gives CASSYNRDRASPLHF.

The chain is built from TRBV19 and TRBJ2-2, with a tentative D call TRBD2 (6 bases). Deletions cut 7 bases from V and 6 bases from J, with 18 bases between. The CDR3 runs to 15 residues. Germline CDR1 LNHDA, CDR2 SQIVND (reference sequence). The CDR3 reads CASTRSGGIAGELFF. Here the CDR3 DNA reads TGTGCCAGTACGAGGAGTGGAGGGATCGCCGGGGAGCTGTTTTTT.

CDR3 protein: CASSYGPGEGYEQYF. In DNA, the CDR3 is TGTGCCAGCAGTTACGGTCCGGGGGAGGGGTACGAGCAGTACTTC. This chain uses TRBV6-5 with TRBJ2-7; 7 nucleotides line up with TRBD2. V dropped 2 bases and J dropped 4; count of bases not matched to a gene: 8. The CDR3 length is 15 residues. Germline values: CDR1 MNHEY, CDR2 SVGAGI.

The J gene is TRBJ2-5, the V gene TRBV19; TRBD2 matches at 9 bases. V was pared by 6 bases and J by 2 bases, with 10 bases of the junction left unmatched. This CDR3 has 16 residues. CDR1 is LNHDA and CDR2 is SQIVND in the germline V gene (reference sequence). CDR3 nucleotides: TGTGCCAGTAGCCACGTGGGGCTAGCGGGACAAGAGACCCAGTACTTC. It is translated as CASSHVGLAGQETQYF.

CDR3 sequence (DNA): TGTGCCAGCAGCCGGGGGCAGGGGGCTGACACTGAAGCTTTCTTT. It encodes CASSRGQGADTEAFF. V and J are TRBV5-4 and TRBJ1-1; TRBD1 agrees at 8 bases. The CDR3 extends over 15 amino acids. The V and J ends lost 4 bases and 3 bases, in that order; junction bases with no gene match: 8. Germline-derived CDR1 and CDR2 are SGHNT and YYREEE (reference sequence).

The chain has TRBV6-5 and TRBJ1-6, with 8 bases lining up with TRBD1. This CDR3 has 15 residues. In germline, CDR1 is MNHEY, CDR2 SVGAGI. V lost 6 bases to trimming and J lost 8 bases; unmatched junction nucleotides: 9. The CDR3 DNA is TGTGCCAGCAGGACCGGACAGGGTTTCGATTCACCCCTCCACTTT. It encodes CASRTGQGFDSPLHF.

The J gene is TRBJ2-7, the V gene TRBV7-6; tentatively, D is TRBD1 (6 bases). This CDR3 has 16 amino acids. CDR1 and CDR2 (germline): SGHVS, FNYEAQ. Trimming cost V 4 bases and J 0 bases, with 16 bases left between them. In DNA, the CDR3 is TGTGCCAGCAGCTCCGTAGGGGGAGCCCGCTCCTACGAGCAGTACTTC. It is translated as CASSSVGGARSYEQYF.